This passage covers 28 T cell receptor beta chains from one sample sequenced in a study of blood T cell repertoires in COVID-19. Only in-frame clones appear in the TCRdb table, and some are missing; sequencing was by immunoSEQ multiplex PCR. The sample holds over 120,000 clones, approximately 86% seen once. The specimen was peripheral blood. The receptors originated from a woman aged 50 to 60 with acute or convalescent COVID-19.

The chain has TRBV5-1 and TRBJ1-3, with D possibly being TRBD1 (5 bases). Germline V gene lookup returns CDR1 SGHRS and CDR2 YFSETQ. This CDR3 region has 14 residues. V lost 2 bases, J lost 6 bases, and 12 bases lay in between. CDR3 nucleotide sequence: TGCGCCAGCAGCTTCGCAGGGCAACCAAACACCATATATTTT. It yields the protein CASSFAGQPNTIYF.

V usage is TRBV6-5 and J usage is TRBJ2-2; D remains unclear. Looked up from germline, CDR1 is MNHEY and CDR2 is SVGAGI. There are 13 residues in the CDR3. V lost 7 bases and J lost 1, with 7 bases in between. For the CDR3, the DNA is TGTGCCAGCAACCCAGAGAACACCGGGGAGCTGTTTTTT. This codes for CASNPENTGELFF.

The rearrangement joins TRBV25-1 to TRBJ2-2; 7 bases fit TRBD1. The CDR3 has 17 residues. The germline gives CDR1 MGHDK, CDR2 SYGVNS. With V trimmed by 1 base and J by 0 bases, 5 bases remained unmatched. As DNA, the CDR3 is TGTGCCAGCAGTGAATTTGCCGGGACAGCGAACACCGGGGAGCTGTTTTTT. Translation gives CASSEFAGTANTGELFF.

This sequence joins TRBV30 and TRBJ2-2; D might be TRBD2 (6 bases). CDR1 is GTSNPN, CDR2 SVGIG, per germline (reference sequence). CDR3 size: 16 residues. V gave up 4 bases and J gave up 1 base, with 16 bases separating them. The DNA for the CDR3 is TGTGCCTGGACCCGGAGGAGTAGCGGGAACACCGGGGAGCTGTTTTTT. It specifies CAWTRRSSGNTGELFF. Combining the CDR3 with reference TRBV30 and TRBJ2-2 gives the whole variable domain SQTIHQWPATLVQPVGSPLSLECTVEGTSNPNLYWYRQAAGRGLQLLFYSVGIGQISSEVPQNLSASRPQDRQFILSSKKLLLSDSGFYLCAWTRRSSGNTGELFFGEGSRLTVL.

The chain joins TRBV7-9 to TRBJ1-2; 10 nucleotides line up with TRBD1. The CDR3 spans 16 residues. Germline loops: CDR1 SEHNR, CDR2 FQNEAQ (reference sequence). V lost 5 bases, J lost 7 bases, and 13 bases stayed unmatched. The CDR3 here is CASSEDPGQGLPGYTF. In DNA form, the CDR3 reads TGTGCCAGCAGCGAGGACCCGGGACAGGGGTTGCCTGGCTACACCTTC.

The J gene is TRBJ2-1, the V gene TRBV25-1; 13 bases map to TRBD2. The V segment lost 4 bases and the J segment 7 bases; nucleotides outside the gene matches: 4. The V gene's germline CDR1 is MGHDK and CDR2 SYGVNS. This CDR3 is built from 15 residues. CDR3 sequence: CASSVPGLAGNEQFF. The CDR3 DNA reads TGTGCCAGCAGTGTCCCGGGACTAGCGGGGAATGAGCAGTTCTTC.

The V call is TRBV13, the J call TRBJ1-1; 7 bases agree with TRBD1. J gave up 5 bases and V 2 bases, and 5 bases lay outside the gene matches. The CDR3 runs to 14 residues. In germline, CDR1 is PRHDT, CDR2 FYEKMQ (reference sequence). CDR3 in DNA: TGTGCCAGCAGCTTACAGGGGGGATGGACTGAAGCTTTCTTT. This gives the protein CASSLQGGWTEAFF.

The CDR3 nucleotides read TGTGCCAGCAGCTCCTTAGCGGGAGGGCCCACCTACGAGCAGTACTTC. It codes for CASSSLAGGPTYEQYF. The rearrangement joins TRBV5-4 to TRBJ2-7, with 11 bases that match TRBD2. The CDR3 runs 16 residues. The V segment lost 3 bases and the J segment 2 bases; nucleotides outside the gene matches: 7. Germline CDR1 SGHNT, CDR2 YYREEE (reference sequence).

CDR3 DNA: TGTGCCTGGAGTAGGAAGGCATCCGGGGGCTACACCTTC. Encoded protein: CAWSRKASGGYTF. The rearrangement uses TRBV30 and TRBJ1-2; D is undetermined. There are 13 residues in the CDR3. V lost 2 bases and J 8 bases, leaving 15 bases between the germline ends. The germline V gene encodes CDR1 GTSNPN and CDR2 SVGIG (reference sequence).

V is TRBV6-5 and J is TRBJ2-1; 8 positions agree with TRBD1. Germline CDR1 and CDR2: MNHEY and SVGAGI. This CDR3 region has 16 residues. The ends lost 0 bases at V and 8 bases at J; junction bases unmatched: 9. In DNA form, the CDR3 reads TGTGCCAGCAGTTACTCGATTGGACAGGGCCCCGATGAGCAGTTCTTC. Protein sequence: CASSYSIGQGPDEQFF.

CDR3 amino acids: CATSDLAGLNTEAFF. The CDR3 bases are TGTGCCACCAGTGATTTGGCGGGCTTGAACACTGAAGCTTTCTTT. The chain couples TRBV24-1 to TRBJ1-1; D ambiguous. This CDR3 is 15 amino acids long. Trimming cost V 0 bases and J 0 bases, with 7 bases left between them. The germline CDR1 and CDR2 sequences are KGHDR and SFDVKD.

The CDR3 region is CASSSLPGTGNQPQHF. The CDR3, as DNA: TGTGCCAGCAGTTCCCTCCCCGGGACTGGGAATCAGCCCCAGCATTTT. The chain is built from TRBV27 and TRBJ1-5; weak D call: TRBD1 (5 bases). Trimming removed 4 bases from V and 4 bases from J, with 17 bases in between. Germline V CDR1 and CDR2: MNHEY, SMNVEV (reference sequence). The CDR3 is 16 amino acids.

The chain joins TRBV4-2 to TRBJ1-2, with TRBD1 identical over 9 bases. V lost 4 bases to trimming and J lost 4 bases; unmatched junction nucleotides: 13. Germline values: CDR1 LGHNA, CDR2 YNFKEQ. CDR3 length equals 17 residues. Here the CDR3 DNA reads TGTGCCAGCAGCCCTACCCTTACAGGGGGCGCGGGCTATGGCTACACCTTC. It translates to CASSPTLTGGAGYGYTF.

The sample holds a few counts of this clone. The J gene is TRBJ1-1, the V gene TRBV6-5, with 8 nucleotides matching TRBD1. Trimming at V came to 2 bases and at J to 11 bases, leaving 7 bases not matched to a gene. The CDR3 extends over 13 amino acids. Germline values: CDR1 MNHEY, CDR2 SVGAGI. The CDR3 DNA sequence: TGTGCCAGCAGTTACGGGGACAGGAGTCATGCTTTCTTT. Its translation is CASSYGDRSHAFF.

The chain uses TRBV30 and TRBJ1-4; the D gene is possibly TRBD1 (6 bases). Germline CDR1 GTSNPN, CDR2 SVGIG (reference sequence). The CDR3 consists of 16 residues. Trimming shortened V by 2 bases and J by 4 bases, and 17 bases separated the two germline ends. The chain's CDR3 is CAWSPQGLFGNEKLFF. The CDR3 nucleotides are TGTGCCTGGAGTCCGCAGGGGTTGTTCGGTAATGAAAAACTGTTTTTT. Combining the CDR3 with reference TRBV30 and TRBJ1-4 gives the whole variable domain SQTIHQWPATLVQPVGSPLSLECTVEGTSNPNLYWYRQAAGRGLQLLFYSVGIGQISSEVPQNLSASRPQDRQFILSSKKLLLSDSGFYLCAWSPQGLFGNEKLFFGSGTQLSVL.

V usage is TRBV12-5 and J usage is TRBJ2-7; 7 nucleotides match TRBD2. V trimming: 6 bases; J trimming: 2 bases; junction bases outside the gene matches: 7. The CDR3 is made up of 14 amino acids. CDR1 LGHNT and CDR2 FRNRAP come from the germline V gene. In DNA, the CDR3 is TGTGCTAGTGGCCCTGGACTAGAACCCTACGAGCAGTACTTC. It is translated as CASGPGLEPYEQYF. Based on the CDR3 plus reference TRBV12-5 and TRBJ2-7, the full variable domain is DARVTQTPRHKVTEMGQEVTMRCQPILGHNTVFWYRQTMMQGLELLAYFRNRAPLDDSGMPKDRFSAEMPDATLATLKIQPSEPRDSAVYFCASGPGLEPYEQYFGPGTRLTVT.

The chain combines TRBV11-2 with TRBJ2-3; 10 nucleotides agree with TRBD1. The CDR3 runs 17 residues. Germline loops: CDR1 SGHAT, CDR2 FQNNGV. Germline trimming cut 3 bases from V and 2 bases from J; bases unmatched to any gene: 8. The CDR3 coding sequence is TGTGCCAGCAGCTTGTCCGGGACAGGGGACCCCACAGATACGCAGTATTTT. Protein product: CASSLSGTGDPTDTQYF.

The chain links TRBV15 to TRBJ2-1; TRBD1 matches 10 bases. The CDR3 spans 17 residues. CDR1 is LNHNV and CDR2 is YYDKDF in the germline V gene (reference sequence). The trim removed 5 bases at V and 8 bases at J, leaving 15 bases unmatched. The CDR3 loop reads CATSRGGVTGGKDEQFF. DNA of the CDR3: TGTGCCACCAGCCGGGGGGGGGTGACAGGGGGCAAGGATGAGCAGTTCTTC.

This clone appeared a few times. The V and J genes are TRBV5-4 and TRBJ2-2; TRBD2 might be the D (6 bases). The V gene lost 4 bases and the J gene lost 6 bases, with 22 bases spanning the gap. The CDR3 is made up of 17 amino acids. CDR1 and CDR2 (germline): SGHNT, YYREEE (reference sequence). Written as DNA, the CDR3 is TGTGCCAGCAGCCTGGGATTGGGGGGACGGGGTCCCGGGGAGCTGTTTTTT. This gives the protein CASSLGLGGRGPGELFF.

The rearrangement links TRBV28 to TRBJ2-7, with D perhaps matching TRBD1 (6 bases). V gave up 5 bases and J gave up 4 bases, with 15 bases separating them. This CDR3 is built from 14 residues. Germline CDR1 is MDHEN and CDR2 is SYDVKM. The CDR3 reads CASSPSGHPYEQYF. The CDR3 region has the DNA TGTGCCAGCAGTCCCTCGGGACACCCTTACGAGCAGTACTTC.

The chain uses TRBV6-5 and TRBJ1-4, with D uncertain. This CDR3 comprises 13 residues. Germline CDR1 reads MNHEY; CDR2 reads SVGAGI. With 8 bases removed from V and 0 bases from J, the gap between germline ends came to 7 bases. This chain's CDR3 is CASEVPTNEKLFF. The CDR3 DNA reads as TGTGCCAGCGAGGTCCCAACTAATGAAAAACTGTTTTTT.

The chain couples TRBV27 to TRBJ2-4; tentatively, D is TRBD2 (5 bases). CDR1 is MNHEY, CDR2 SMNVEV, per germline (reference sequence). Deletions cut 8 bases from V and 0 bases from J, with 8 bases between. The CDR3 covers 13 residues. In DNA form, the CDR3 reads TGTGCCAGCCGGAGGCTAGCCAAAAACATTCAGTACTTC. Translation gives CASRRLAKNIQYF.

The gene calls are TRBV7-9 and TRBJ1-1, with D tentatively TRBD1 (6 bases). Trimming took 2 bases from V and 0 from J, leaving 10 bases between them. This CDR3 is built from 15 residues. Germline CDR1 reads SEHNR; CDR2 reads FQNEAQ (reference sequence). This CDR3 is CASSLTQGMNTEAFF. CDR3 coding DNA: TGTGCCAGCAGCTTAACTCAGGGGATGAACACTGAAGCTTTCTTT.

The J gene is TRBJ1-2, the V gene TRBV7-9; D perhaps matches TRBD1 (5 bases). The V end was cut by 5 bases, the J end by 4 bases, with 17 bases between. Germline V gene lookup returns CDR1 SEHNR and CDR2 FQNEAQ (reference sequence). The CDR3 runs 15 residues. CDR3: CASSPPTPGFYGYTF. The CDR3 region has the DNA TGTGCCAGCAGCCCCCCCACCCCAGGGTTCTATGGCTACACCTTC.

This chain connects TRBV6-5 to TRBJ2-1, with a weak D call TRBD1 (6 bases). From germline, CDR1 is MNHEY and CDR2 SVGAGI. The ends were cut back, 7 bases at V and 0 bases at J, with 10 bases in the middle. CDR3 length: 14 amino acids. CDR3 loop: CASTRDNSYNEQFF. The CDR3 bases are TGTGCCAGCACCCGGGACAACTCCTACAATGAGCAGTTCTTC.

The V call is TRBV9, the J call TRBJ1-1; 9 positions agree with TRBD1. J lost 2 bases, V lost 5 bases, and 16 bases had no gene match. The CDR3 sequence is 18 residues long. Germline values: CDR1 SGDLS, CDR2 YYNGEE. The CDR3 coding sequence is TGTGCCAGCAGGGGATGGGACAGGGTCTTTCTTATCAACACTGAAGCTTTCTTT. Protein sequence: CASRGWDRVFLINTEAFF.

This clone was seen a handful of times. The chain is built from TRBV5-8 and TRBJ2-1; weak D call: TRBD2 (7 bases). Germline V gene sequence: CDR1 SGHTS, CDR2 YDEGEE. The V end lost 1 base, the J end lost 5 bases, and 22 bases lay between the germline ends. The CDR3 spans 18 residues. In DNA form, the CDR3 reads TGTGCCAGCAGCTTGTCGGGGGCGCGGGGGTCACTTCACAATGAGCAGTTCTTC. This gives the protein CASSLSGARGSLHNEQFF.

The V gene is TRBV28, the J gene TRBJ2-7; 10 bases line up with TRBD2. V gave up 6 bases and J gave up 4 bases; unmatched junction bases: 6. The CDR3 spans 14 residues. CDR1 is MDHEN, CDR2 SYDVKM, per germline. CDR3 nucleotide sequence: TGTGCCAGCAGCCTAGCGGGAGCGGGGTACGAGCAGTACTTC. Translating gives CASSLAGAGYEQYF.